This TCR beta chain was captured by sequencing in a study of cytomegalovirus exposure and HLA in healthy donors (dated by TCRdb to about 2017). For the study in its entirety: According to a later analysis, one platform produced both the roughly 130 validation repertoires and the 720 or so repertoires of the first cohort. To predict cytomegalovirus infection status, the study brought together high-throughput TCR immunosequencing, statistical association of individual TCRs with disease status, and machine learning. Along with the roughly 700-subject first cohort, a separate validation cohort of over a hundred different subjects was used. The aim of the study was to test whether cataloging public T cell receptors could identify signatures of past pathogen exposure. What the authors observed across the whole study: Subsequent analysis determined that TCRs grouped into clusters in the first cohort also showed a tendency toward co-occurrence across the roughly 110 validation repertoires, and approximately 93% of cluster scores exceeded 0. The validation cohort had no HLA typing available for a later analysis, so co-occurrence within that cohort was assessed over all 120 repertoires. A few of the identified cytomegalovirus-associated TCR beta chains were confirmed in vitro to be specific for cytomegalovirus antigens. Most TCR sequences were seen in very few donors, while some public TCRs were found in many individuals. It was suggested by the authors that the approach could potentially be generalized to other disease states and immunological phenotypes. The classifier was reported to diagnose cytomegalovirus status with high specificity and sensitivity in both the original cohort and the validation cohort. In the study, around 160 TCR beta chains were listed as associated with cytomegalovirus.

Turning to this clone: The antigen it recognizes is unknown. Base qualities were left out, and no much larger clone turns up one base away.

The library was produced with the immunoSEQ multiplex PCR assay. Concerning the study's data processing: A statistical classification framework was built to diagnose cytomegalovirus status from the catalog of TCR beta chain sequences. TCRdb took this table from immuneACCESS and kept in-frame rearrangements with V and J called. Such tables lack part of the clones; where checked against another copy, unresolved V genes explain under half of the gap, and the rest is unexplained. That table supplies the V and J calls and clone size; D and trimming were determined from the DNA. The table for this sample lists 220,000 or so clones; roughly 84% of them were counted only once. The ten largest clones capture 11% to 15% of the sample. Donors formed part of the validation cohort, which comprised 120 subjects and was distinct from the first cohort of 690 or so subjects. The material sequenced was PBMCs. This clonotype was sampled from a woman between 25 and 40 years old in good health and CMV-seropositive.

The CDR3 corresponds to CASSLKKGGREAKSASTDTQYF. In nucleotides, the sequence is TGTGCCAGCAGTTTAAAGAAGGGTGGGCGGGAGGCCAAATCGGCCAGCACAGATACGCAGTATTTT. The V and J genes are TRBV27 and TRBJ2-3; 8 middle bases align to TRBD2. Via the germline V gene (reference sequence), CDR1 is MNHEY and CDR2 SMNVEV. V has 2 bases trimmed and J has 0 bases trimmed; junction bases matching no gene number 22. From the cysteine through the phenylalanine, the CDR3 covers 22 amino acids. Only CDR3 DNA is held: 66 bases, read in frame from base 1.